Listed here is a single T cell receptor beta chain. Its antigen is unidentified. In germline, CDR1 is SGHRS, CDR2 YFSETQ. CDR3 length: 14 amino acids. Trimming left V 7 bases short and J 4 bases short, with 14 bases between. This entry comes from a study of Ad26.COV2.S vaccination and SARS-CoV-2 variants. In the study overall: Donor got 5x10^10 or 1x10^11 viral particles of Ad26.COV2.S.

Generated by immunoSEQ multiplex PCR, the TCRdb table keeps only in-frame clones and is missing some. The sample has roughly 700,000 clones, more than 70% seen once. Notes on the study in general: Vaccinated and placebo-treated recipients had similar non-spike TCR breadth. Total T cell responses were possibly underestimated by TCR breadth and depth analyses.

Treatment noted: 15 to 20 received Ad26.COV2.S at low or high dose, single or two shots; several received placebo; per-sample allocation not given. Samples were taken on day 63 after the first vaccine or placebo injection. SARS-CoV-2 spike from the Wuhan strain was encoded by the vaccine, an Ad26 vector. The sequence derives from a person between 18 and 65 years old who received the Ad26.COV2.S COVID-19 vaccine or a placebo. Sequencing used peripheral blood, obtained in a trial of Ad26.COV2.S vaccine versus placebo. The chain recombines TRBV5-1 with TRBJ1-4; D remains unclear. CDR3 in amino acids: CASGLVGINEKLFF. CDR3 bases: TGCGCCAGCGGGTTGGTTGGGATTAATGAAAAACTGTTTTTT.